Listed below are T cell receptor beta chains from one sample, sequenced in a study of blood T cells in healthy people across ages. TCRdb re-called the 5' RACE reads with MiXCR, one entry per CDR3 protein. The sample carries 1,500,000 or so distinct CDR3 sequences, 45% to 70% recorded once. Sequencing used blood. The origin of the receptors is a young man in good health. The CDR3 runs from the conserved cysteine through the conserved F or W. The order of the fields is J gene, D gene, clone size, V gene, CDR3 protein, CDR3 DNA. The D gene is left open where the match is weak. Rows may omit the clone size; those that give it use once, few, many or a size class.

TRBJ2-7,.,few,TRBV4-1,CASSQGPVGSSYNEQYF,TGCGCCAGCAGCCAAGGCCCGGTGGGGAGCTCCTACAATGAGCAGTACTTC
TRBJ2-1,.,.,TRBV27,CASSSGHKHNEQFF,TGTGCCAGCAGTTCGGGCCACAAGCACAATGAGCAGTTCTTC
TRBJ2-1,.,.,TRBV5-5,CASSFPNREEEQFF,TGTGCCAGCAGCTTTCCAAACAGGGAAGAGGAGCAGTTCTTC
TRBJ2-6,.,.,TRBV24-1,CDTSVSGANVLTF,TGTGACACCAGTGTGTCTGGGGCCAACGTCCTGACTTTC
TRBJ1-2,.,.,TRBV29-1,CSVEWGANYGYTF,TGCAGCGTTGAATGGGGAGCTAACTATGGCTACACCTTC
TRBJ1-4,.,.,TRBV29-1,CSVGVGEKLFF,TGCAGCGTTGGAGTAGGGGAAAAACTGTTTTTT
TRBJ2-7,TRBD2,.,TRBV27,CASSSQRLAGDYEQYF,TGTGCCAGCAGTTCCCAACGACTAGCGGGAGACTACGAGCAGTACTTC
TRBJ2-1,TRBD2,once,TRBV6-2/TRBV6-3,CASNLAGEKQFF,TGTGCCAGCAACTTAGCGGGAGAGAAGCAGTTCTTC
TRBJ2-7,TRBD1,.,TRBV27,CASSSFSRGIGEQYF,TGCGCCAGCAGTTCCTTTTCCAGGGGGATTGGGGAGCAGTACTTC
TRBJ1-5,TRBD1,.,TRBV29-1,CSVGTGIGQPQHF,TGCAGCGTGGGGACAGGGATCGGTCAGCCCCAGCATTTT
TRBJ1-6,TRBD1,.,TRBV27,CASSLWDRGNSPLHF,TGTGCCAGCAGTTTGTGGGACAGGGGTAATTCACCCCTCCACTTT
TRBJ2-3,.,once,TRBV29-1,CSVEGLRRFSTDTQYF,TGCAGCGTTGAAGGGTTGAGGCGGTTTAGCACAGATACGCAGTATTTT
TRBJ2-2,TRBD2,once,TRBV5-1,CASSSASGRNTGELFF,TGCGCCAGCAGCAGCGCTAGCGGGAGGAACACCGGGGAGCTGTTTTTT
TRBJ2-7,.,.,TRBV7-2,CASSLVYLNEQYF,TGTGCCAGCAGCTTAGTATATTTAAACGAGCAGTACTTC
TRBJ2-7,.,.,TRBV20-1,CSARFGGHEQYF,TGCAGTGCTAGATTCGGGGGGCACGAGCAGTACTTC
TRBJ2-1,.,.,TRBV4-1,CASSQEPGTYNEQFF,TGCGCCAGCAGCCAAGAACCGGGAACCTACAATGAGCAGTTCTTC
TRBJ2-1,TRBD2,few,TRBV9,CASSVASGRANEQFF,TGTGCCAGCAGCGTAGCTAGCGGGAGGGCCAATGAGCAGTTCTTC
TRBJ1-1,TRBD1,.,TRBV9,CASSGLQGMNTEAFF,TGTGCCAGCAGCGGTTTACAGGGGATGAACACTGAAGCTTTCTTT
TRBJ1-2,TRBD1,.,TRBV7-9,CASSLDQLRGLGYTF,TGTGCCAGCAGCTTGGACCAACTCAGGGGGCTCGGCTACACCTTC
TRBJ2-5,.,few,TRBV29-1,CGGGGREETQYF,TGCGGCGGTGGGGGCAGAGAAGAGACCCAGTACTTC
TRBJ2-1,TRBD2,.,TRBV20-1,CSASRTSGMNEQFF,TGCAGTGCTAGCAGGACTAGCGGGATGAATGAGCAGTTCTTC
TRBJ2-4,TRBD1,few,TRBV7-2,CASARTGDNIQYF,TGTGCCAGCGCACGGACAGGGGATAACATTCAGTACTTC
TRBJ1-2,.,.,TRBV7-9,CASSFTDDGYTF,TGTGCCAGCAGCTTTACAGACGATGGCTACACCTTC
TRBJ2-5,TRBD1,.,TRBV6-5,CASGWTGEGQETQYF,TGTGCCAGCGGTTGGACAGGAGAAGGCCAAGAGACCCAGTACTTC
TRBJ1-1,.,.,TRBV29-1,CSVGGTLSGNTEAFF,TGCAGCGTTGGTGGGACTCTGAGCGGGAACACTGAAGCTTTCTTT
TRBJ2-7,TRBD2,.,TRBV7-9,CASSPVGRELYEQYF,TGTGCCAGCAGCCCCGTCGGGCGGGAGCTATACGAGCAGTACTTC
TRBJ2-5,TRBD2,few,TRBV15,CATSTLTGLAETQYF,TGTGCCACCAGCACTTTAACCGGACTAGCAGAGACCCAGTACTTC
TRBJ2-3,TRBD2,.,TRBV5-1,CASSGTSGADTQYF,TGCGCCAGCAGCGGGACTAGCGGAGCAGATACGCAGTATTTT
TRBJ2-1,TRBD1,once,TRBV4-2,CASSQERGPRYNEQFF,TGTGCCAGCAGCCAAGAGAGGGGGCCGCGATACAATGAGCAGTTCTTC
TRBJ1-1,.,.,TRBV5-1,CASSLEAPRPEAFF,TGCGCCAGCAGCTTAGAGGCACCCCGACCTGAAGCTTTCTTT
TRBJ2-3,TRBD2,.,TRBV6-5,CVSSLRTSAFLDTQYF,TGTGTCAGCAGCCTCCGGACTAGTGCTTTCTTGGATACGCAGTATTTT
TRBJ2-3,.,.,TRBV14,CTSSLLQGFTDTQYF,TGTACCAGCAGCCTTCTGCAGGGATTCACAGATACGCAGTATTTT
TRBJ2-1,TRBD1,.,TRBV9,CASSSGGQGILNEQFF,TGTGCCAGCAGCTCCGGCGGACAGGGGATTTTGAATGAGCAGTTCTTC
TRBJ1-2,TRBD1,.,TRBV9,CASSVRDRDQFEGYTF,TGTGCCAGCAGCGTCCGGGACAGGGATCAGTTCGAGGGCTACACCTTC
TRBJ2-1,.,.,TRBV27,CASSTEGGLDEQFF,TGTGCCAGCAGCACGGAAGGGGGGCTCGATGAGCAGTTCTTC
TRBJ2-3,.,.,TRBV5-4,CASSFNPGTFTDTQYF,TGTGCCAGCAGCTTTAACCCGGGGACTTTCACAGATACGCAGTATTTT
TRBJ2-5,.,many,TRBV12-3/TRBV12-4,CASKGGGSPLRETQYF,TGTGCCAGCAAAGGGGGGGGCAGCCCATTGAGGGAGACCCAGTACTTC
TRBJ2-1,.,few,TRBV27,CASSLGPGRNEQFF,TGTGCCAGCAGTTTAGGCCCAGGTCGGAATGAGCAGTTCTTC
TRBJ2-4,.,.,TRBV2,CASSVRAFKNIQYF,TGTGCCAGCAGTGTCAGGGCCTTCAAAAACATTCAGTACTTC
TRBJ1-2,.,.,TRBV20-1,CSAPSPSSYGYTF,TGCAGTGCTCCATCCCCCAGTTCCTATGGCTACACCTTC
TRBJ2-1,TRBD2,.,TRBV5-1,CASSSTREGYNEQFF,TGCGCCAGCAGCTCGACCCGGGAGGGATACAATGAGCAGTTCTTC
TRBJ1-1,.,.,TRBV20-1,CSARPDRLMNTEAFF,TGCAGTGCTAGACCCGACAGGTTGATGAACACTGAAGCTTTCTTT
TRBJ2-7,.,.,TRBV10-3,CAIGDSYSYEQYF,TGTGCCATCGGGGATTCTTACTCCTACGAGCAGTACTTC
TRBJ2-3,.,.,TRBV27,CASSPHREAGTQYF,TGTGCCAGCAGTCCCCACAGGGAAGCGGGTACGCAGTATTTT
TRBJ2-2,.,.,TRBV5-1,CASSWTTANTGELFF,TGCGCCAGCAGCTGGACTACAGCGAACACCGGGGAGCTGTTTTTT
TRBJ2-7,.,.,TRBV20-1,CSARSSQRSYEQYF,TGCAGTGCTAGGTCTTCACAACGTAGCTACGAGCAGTACTTC